A selection of T cell receptor beta chains follows, all from one sample in a study of T cells in Graves' hyperthyroidism and ophthalmopathy. From the multiplex PCR reads, TCRdb called clonotypes with MiXCR, one entry per CDR3 protein. This sample yields roughly 840,000 distinct CDR3 sequences, of which 35% to 45% are seen a single time; 7% to 10% belongs to the top ten. The material sequenced was blood. These TCRs come from a man younger than 35 with Graves' hyperthyroidism. Both conserved end residues are part of each CDR3. A D gene is named only where the DNA matches it firmly. Clone sizes are given selectively: once, few, many, or a class where the clone is expanded.

CDR3 protein: CASGGTEATNEKLFF
CDR3 DNA: TGTGCCAGCGGCGGGACGGAGGCAACTAATGAAAAACTGTTTTTT
J gene: TRBJ1-4
clone size: .
V gene: TRBV7-9
D gene: .

CDR3 protein: CSVDPGTPNGYTF
CDR3 DNA: TGCAGCGTAGATCCGGGGACACCGAATGGCTACACCTTC
J gene: TRBJ1-2
clone size: .
V gene: TRBV29-1
D gene: .

CDR3 protein: CASSRDVSVIGGATEAFF
CDR3 DNA: TGTGCCAGCAGCCGCGACGTAAGTGTTATCGGCGGCGCTACTGAAGCTTTCTTT
J gene: TRBJ1-1
clone size: .
V gene: TRBV7-9
D gene: .

CDR3 protein: CASSDAGHLDYEQYF
CDR3 DNA: TGTGCCAGCAGTGACGCGGGACATTTAGACTACGAGCAGTACTTC
J gene: TRBJ2-7
clone size: many
V gene: TRBV2
D gene: .

CDR3 protein: CASSLMEYEQYF
CDR3 DNA: TGTGCCAGCAGCTTAATGGAATACGAGCAGTACTTC
J gene: TRBJ2-7
clone size: few
V gene: TRBV7-9
D gene: .

CDR3 protein: CASGLLAGAYEQYF
CDR3 DNA: TGTGCCAGCGGCCTACTAGCGGGGGCCTACGAGCAGTACTTC
J gene: TRBJ2-7
clone size: .
V gene: TRBV25-1
D gene: TRBD2

CDR3 protein: CASSIAGARGTEAFF
CDR3 DNA: TGTGCCAGTAGTATAGCCGGGGCCCGGGGGACTGAAGCTTTCTTT
J gene: TRBJ1-1
clone size: .
V gene: TRBV19
D gene: .

CDR3 protein: CASSSQGPEQCF
CDR3 DNA: TGTGCCAGCAGCTCCCAGGGCCCCGAGCAGTGCTTC
J gene: TRBJ2-7
clone size: .
V gene: TRBV7-9
D gene: .

CDR3 protein: CASSLAGRIYGYTF
CDR3 DNA: TGCGCCAGCAGCTTGGCAGGCAGGATCTATGGCTACACCTTC
J gene: TRBJ1-2
clone size: once
V gene: TRBV5-1
D gene: .

CDR3 protein: CASSYEVTGELFF
CDR3 DNA: TGTGCCAGCAGTTACGAGGTCACCGGGGAGCTGTTTTTT
J gene: TRBJ2-2
clone size: .
V gene: TRBV6-5
D gene: .

CDR3 protein: CASISVREGQPQHF
CDR3 DNA: TGTGCCAGCATTTCGGTCAGGGAAGGTCAGCCCCAGCATTTT
J gene: TRBJ1-5
clone size: .
V gene: TRBV25-1
D gene: .

CDR3 protein: CASTGVGGQPQHF
CDR3 DNA: TGCGCCAGCACTGGGGTAGGAGGTCAGCCCCAGCATTTT
J gene: TRBJ1-5
clone size: many
V gene: TRBV10-2
D gene: .

CDR3 protein: CASSTSGVGSYEQYF
CDR3 DNA: TGTGCCAGTAGTACTAGCGGGGTGGGCTCCTACGAGCAGTACTTC
J gene: TRBJ2-7
clone size: .
V gene: TRBV7-9
D gene: TRBD2

CDR3 protein: CASSHSGGSTGELFF
CDR3 DNA: TGTGCCAGCAGCCACTCGGGCGGGAGCACCGGGGAGCTGTTTTTT
J gene: TRBJ2-2
clone size: few
V gene: TRBV7-6
D gene: TRBD2

CDR3 protein: CASSLGGKGAVHEQYF
CDR3 DNA: TGTGCCAGCAGCTTGGGGGGGAAAGGTGCCGTCCACGAGCAGTACTTC
J gene: TRBJ2-7
clone size: .
V gene: TRBV5-4
D gene: .

CDR3 protein: CASSGESHEQYF
CDR3 DNA: TGCGCCAGCAGCGGTGAGTCTCACGAGCAGTACTTC
J gene: TRBJ2-7
clone size: .
V gene: TRBV7-2
D gene: .

CDR3 protein: CATRSDRGLTEAFF
CDR3 DNA: TGTGCCACCCGTTCGGACAGGGGGCTTACTGAAGCTTTCTTT
J gene: TRBJ1-1
clone size: .
V gene: TRBV15
D gene: TRBD1

CDR3 protein: CASSFGLAGGLSSYEQYF
CDR3 DNA: TGTGCCAGCAGCTTTGGACTAGCGGGGGGCCTCTCCTCCTACGAGCAGTACTTC
J gene: TRBJ2-7
clone size: .
V gene: TRBV5-6
D gene: TRBD2

CDR3 protein: CAISSTGGSGNTIYF
CDR3 DNA: TGTGCCATCAGTTCTACAGGGGGCTCTGGAAACACCATATATTTT
J gene: TRBJ1-3
clone size: many
V gene: TRBV10-3
D gene: TRBD1

CDR3 protein: CASSTILRGHEKLFF
CDR3 DNA: TGTGCCAGTAGTACGATACTCAGGGGGCATGAAAAACTGTTTTTT
J gene: TRBJ1-4
clone size: few
V gene: TRBV19
D gene: TRBD1

CDR3 protein: CASSYSWRDHEKLFF
CDR3 DNA: TGTGCCAGCAGTTACTCGTGGCGGGATCATGAAAAACTGTTTTTT
J gene: TRBJ1-4
clone size: .
V gene: TRBV2
D gene: .

CDR3 protein: CTSSLEWLDSSGNTIYF
CDR3 DNA: TGTACCAGCAGCTTAGAATGGTTGGACAGCTCTGGAAACACCATATATTTT
J gene: TRBJ1-3
clone size: .
V gene: TRBV7-9
D gene: .

CDR3 protein: CASSLEVWAGEQYF
CDR3 DNA: TGTGCCAGCAGCTTAGAAGTCTGGGCTGGGGAGCAGTACTTC
J gene: TRBJ2-7
clone size: few
V gene: TRBV7-8
D gene: .

CDR3 protein: CVSSYLYNYEQYF
CDR3 DNA: TGTGTCAGCAGTTACCTGTATAACTACGAGCAGTACTTC
J gene: TRBJ2-7
clone size: .
V gene: TRBV6-2/TRBV6-3
D gene: .

CDR3 protein: CASSLTSGRHTGELFF
CDR3 DNA: TGCGCCAGCAGCCTAACTAGCGGCCGGCACACCGGGGAGCTGTTTTTT
J gene: TRBJ2-2
clone size: many
V gene: TRBV5-1
D gene: TRBD2

CDR3 protein: CASRTGGRTSTGYTF
CDR3 DNA: TGTGCCAGTAGGACAGGCGGCAGGACCTCAACCGGCTACACCTTC
J gene: TRBJ1-2
clone size: .
V gene: TRBV19
D gene: .

CDR3 protein: CASSQGVLGIYEQYF
CDR3 DNA: TGTGCCAGCAGCCAAGGGGTCCTGGGGATCTACGAGCAGTACTTC
J gene: TRBJ2-7
clone size: few
V gene: TRBV14
D gene: .

CDR3 protein: CASMRGTDTQYF
CDR3 DNA: TGTGCCAGCATGCGGGGCACAGATACGCAGTATTTT
J gene: TRBJ2-3
clone size: .
V gene: TRBV2
D gene: .

CDR3 protein: CASSQDVNYGYTF
CDR3 DNA: TGCGCCAGCAGTCAGGATGTGAACTATGGCTACACCTTC
J gene: TRBJ1-2
clone size: many
V gene: TRBV5-1
D gene: .

CDR3 protein: CSATAPTLPEHF
CDR3 DNA: TGCAGTGCCACAGCGCCCACCCTCCCCGAGCATTTT
J gene: TRBJ1-5
clone size: .
V gene: TRBV20-1
D gene: .

CDR3 protein: CATSGEGISEAFF
CDR3 DNA: TGTGCCACCAGCGGGGAAGGGATCAGTGAAGCTTTCTTT
J gene: TRBJ1-1
clone size: many
V gene: TRBV15
D gene: .

CDR3 protein: CASSFQRSYTEAFF
CDR3 DNA: TGTGCCAGCAGTTTTCAGAGAAGTTACACTGAAGCTTTCTTT
J gene: TRBJ1-1
clone size: once
V gene: TRBV12-3/TRBV12-4
D gene: .

CDR3 protein: CASRSGTAEKLFF
CDR3 DNA: TGTGCCAGCAGGAGTGGAACGGCTGAAAAACTGTTTTTT
J gene: TRBJ1-4
clone size: few
V gene: TRBV6-6
D gene: .

CDR3 protein: CASRSGGGQVGELFF
CDR3 DNA: TGTGCCAGCAGGAGTGGCGGGGGGCAGGTCGGGGAGCTGTTTTTT
J gene: TRBJ2-2
clone size: few
V gene: TRBV11-2
D gene: TRBD2

CDR3 protein: CASSQDTGSEKLFF
CDR3 DNA: TGCGCCAGCAGCCAAGATACGGGGAGTGAAAAACTGTTTTTT
J gene: TRBJ1-4
clone size: .
V gene: TRBV4-1
D gene: .

CDR3 protein: CATRLAGGDTQYF
CDR3 DNA: TGTGCCACCCGCCTGGCGGGAGGAGATACGCAGTATTTT
J gene: TRBJ2-3
clone size: .
V gene: TRBV24-1
D gene: TRBD2

CDR3 protein: CASSSGQDRGYTF
CDR3 DNA: TGCGCCAGCAGCTCCGGACAGGATCGTGGCTACACCTTC
J gene: TRBJ1-2
clone size: .
V gene: TRBV5-1
D gene: TRBD1

CDR3 protein: CASSQKAGGDSPLHF
CDR3 DNA: TGTGCCAGCAGCCAGAAGGCAGGGGGCGATTCACCCCTCCACTTT
J gene: TRBJ1-6
clone size: many
V gene: TRBV11-2
D gene: TRBD1

CDR3 protein: CASSLAGTVTGELFF
CDR3 DNA: TGTGCCAGCAGTCTCGCCGGGACAGTCACCGGGGAGCTGTTTTTT
J gene: TRBJ2-2
clone size: .
V gene: TRBV7-3
D gene: TRBD1

CDR3 protein: CASSRGQGSREQYF
CDR3 DNA: TGTGCCAGCAGCCGGGGACAGGGGTCTCGGGAGCAGTACTTC
J gene: TRBJ2-7
clone size: .
V gene: TRBV5-6
D gene: TRBD1

CDR3 protein: CSARLTANTEAFF
CDR3 DNA: TGCAGTGCTAGATTGACGGCGAACACTGAAGCTTTCTTT
J gene: TRBJ1-1
clone size: few
V gene: TRBV20-1
D gene: .

CDR3 protein: CSQGTVYTEAFF
CDR3 DNA: TGCAGCCAAGGGACAGTTTACACTGAAGCTTTCTTT
J gene: TRBJ1-1
clone size: .
V gene: TRBV29-1
D gene: TRBD1

CDR3 protein: CASSSVFGQPYYEQYF
CDR3 DNA: TGTGCCAGCAGCTCAGTATTTGGACAGCCCTACTACGAGCAGTACTTC
J gene: TRBJ2-7
clone size: few
V gene: TRBV5-7
D gene: .

CDR3 protein: CAGSLEVGSGNSPLHF
CDR3 DNA: TGTGCCGGCAGCTTAGAGGTGGGGTCAGGGAATTCACCCCTCCACTTT
J gene: TRBJ1-6
clone size: .
V gene: TRBV7-9
D gene: .

CDR3 protein: CASSQLLLAGETQYF
CDR3 DNA: TGCGCCAGCAGCCAGTTACTACTGGCGGGAGAGACCCAGTACTTC
J gene: TRBJ2-5
clone size: .
V gene: TRBV4-3
D gene: .

CDR3 protein: CASSYETGPTYEQYF
CDR3 DNA: TGTGCCAGCAGTTACGAGACAGGGCCTACCTACGAGCAGTACTTC
J gene: TRBJ2-7
clone size: many
V gene: TRBV6-5
D gene: TRBD1

CDR3 protein: CASSLKASGTNEKLFF
CDR3 DNA: TGTGCCAGCAGCCTAAAGGCCAGTGGAACTAATGAAAAACTGTTTTTT
J gene: TRBJ1-4
clone size: .
V gene: TRBV5-4
D gene: .

CDR3 protein: CSLVEDSSYNSPLHF
CDR3 DNA: TGCAGCTTGGTGGAGGACAGCTCCTATAATTCACCCCTCCACTTT
J gene: TRBJ1-6
clone size: few
V gene: TRBV20-1
D gene: .

CDR3 protein: CATSRELDGSPYEQYF
CDR3 DNA: TGTGCCACCAGCAGAGAGCTGGACGGGAGCCCCTACGAGCAGTACTTC
J gene: TRBJ2-7
clone size: many
V gene: TRBV15
D gene: .